What follows are 31 T cell receptor beta chains derived from one specimen sequenced in a study of blood T cell repertoires in COVID-19. Clones were sequenced by immunoSEQ multiplex PCR, and TCRdb holds only the in-frame ones, with some missing. The repertoire holds approximately 240,000 clones, approximately 83% seen once, with approximately 3% in the top ten. Sequenced input: peripheral blood. These receptors came from a young woman who had recovered from COVID-19.

The chain combines TRBV7-2 with TRBJ2-7; D not resolved. Germline-derived CDR1 and CDR2 are SGHTA and FQGNSA. This CDR3 contains 16 residues. With 5 bases removed from V and 0 bases from J, the gap between germline ends came to 17 bases. The CDR3 region has the DNA TGTGCCAGCAGCGCCTACTCATCCGGTGGCTCCTACGAGCAGTACTTC. Translating it yields CASSAYSSGGSYEQYF.

J is TRBJ2-7 and V is TRBV6-5; D is perhaps TRBD1 (5 bases). The CDR3 is made up of 14 amino acids. Germline V gene lookup returns CDR1 MNHEY and CDR2 SVGAGI. The V end lost 2 bases, the J end lost 3 bases, and 11 bases lay between the germline ends. The CDR3 DNA follows: TGTGCCAGCAGTTACGTCGGCAGGGTCTACGAGCAGTACTTC. This gives the protein CASSYVGRVYEQYF.

The V call is TRBV11-2, the J call TRBJ2-7; perhaps TRBD2 as D (5 bases). This CDR3 comprises 15 residues. Trimming cost V 1 base and J 4 bases, with 14 bases left between them. The germline CDR1 and CDR2 sequences are SGHAT and FQNNGV. The CDR3: CASSLAGVVGYEQYF. The DNA of the CDR3 is TGTGCCAGCAGCTTAGCCGGGGTGGTGGGGTACGAGCAGTACTTC.

The chain is built from TRBV5-1 and TRBJ2-5, with 11 bases aligning to TRBD2. Per germline, CDR1 SGHRS and CDR2 YFSETQ. This CDR3 comprises 14 residues. Trimming took 7 bases from V and 4 from J; bases not matched to a gene: 6. The CDR3 bases are TGCGCCAGCGCACTAGCGGGGGCGGGAGAGACCCAGTACTTC. Translating gives CASALAGAGETQYF.

The genes are TRBV11-2 and TRBJ1-2; 9 bases are a match to TRBD1. This CDR3 contains 15 residues. With V trimmed by 0 bases and J by 7 bases, 6 bases remained unmatched. Germline assignment: CDR1 SGHAT and CDR2 FQNNGV. Here the CDR3 DNA reads TGTGCCAGCAGCTTAGATTGGGACAGGGACGGTGGCTACACCTTC. Its translation is CASSLDWDRDGGYTF.

V is TRBV7-3 and J is TRBJ2-7; 8 bases line up with TRBD2. CDR1 is SGHTA, CDR2 FQGTGA, per germline. V shed 2 bases and J 1 base; nucleotides not matched to a gene: 4. This CDR3 comprises 15 residues. The chain's CDR3 is CASSLGAGGSYEQYF. In DNA, the CDR3 is TGTGCCAGCAGCTTAGGGGCGGGGGGTTCCTACGAGCAGTACTTC.

The chain recombines TRBV4-1 with TRBJ2-7, with D possibly matching TRBD1 (5 bases). Germline assignment: CDR1 MGHRA and CDR2 YSYEKL. This CDR3 spans 15 amino acids. Trimming removed 0 bases from V and 1 base from J, with 10 bases in between. CDR3 DNA sequence: TGCGCCAGCAGCCAAGAAGACAGTGCGTCCTACGAGCAGTACTTC. Protein product: CASSQEDSASYEQYF.

The chain is built from TRBV7-9 and TRBJ2-7, with D possibly TRBD1 on 6 matching bases. CDR1 SEHNR and CDR2 FQNEAQ come from the germline V gene (reference sequence). The V gene lost 4 bases and the J gene lost 4 bases, with 14 bases spanning the gap. CDR3 size: 14 residues. CDR3 coding DNA: TGTGCCAGCAGCTCAGGGACAAATCCTTACGAGCAGTACTTC. This gives the protein CASSSGTNPYEQYF.

The rearrangement links TRBV5-1 to TRBJ2-1; TRBD2 aligns across 7 bases. The CDR3 runs 18 residues. In germline, CDR1 is SGHRS, CDR2 YFSETQ. With 0 bases clipped from V and 6 bases from J, the junction kept 15 bases outside the gene matches. CDR3 residues: CASSLVAGVGGTSNEQFF. The DNA for the CDR3 is TGCGCCAGCAGCTTGGTAGCCGGGGTGGGAGGGACGTCCAATGAGCAGTTCTTC.

This clone was seen at least ten times. The chain couples TRBV25-1 to TRBJ1-2; the match to TRBD1 covers 8 bases. From germline, CDR1 is MGHDK and CDR2 SYGVNS. The ends lost 8 bases at V and 3 bases at J; junction bases unmatched: 11. This CDR3 spans 15 amino acids. CDR3 amino acids: CASGPGGSFDYGYTF. The CDR3 DNA sequence: TGTGCCAGCGGGCCAGGGGGCTCGTTCGACTATGGCTACACCTTC.

The chain carries TRBV29-1 and TRBJ1-4, with D tentatively TRBD1 (5 bases). The CDR3 is 14 residues long. Germline CDR1 is SQVTM and CDR2 is ANQGSEA. Deletions cut 3 bases from V and 8 bases from J, with 16 bases between. CDR3 DNA sequence: TGCAGCGTTGAGGCGGGGGGTGGGAAAGAAAAACTGTTTTTT. It yields the protein CSVEAGGGKEKLFF.

V is TRBV19 and J is TRBJ1-6; no clear D gene. V was trimmed by 6 bases and J by 0 bases, leaving 9 bases between them. From germline, CDR1 is LNHDA and CDR2 SQIVND (reference sequence). This CDR3 comprises 15 residues. The CDR3 coding sequence is TGTGCCAGTAGGTTGGAGAGCTCCTATAATTCACCCCTCCACTTT. Translated, it gives CASRLESSYNSPLHF. Combining the CDR3 with reference TRBV19 and TRBJ1-6 gives the whole variable domain DGGITQSPKYLFRKEGQNVTLSCEQNLNHDAMYWYRQDPGQGLRLIYYSQIVNDFQKGDIAEGYSVSREKKESFPLTVTSAQKNPTAFYLCASRLESSYNSPLHFGNGTRLTVT.

This chain joins TRBV19 and TRBJ1-1; D is perhaps TRBD1 (5 bases). The CDR3 has 13 residues. V gave up 0 bases and J gave up 8 bases, with 10 bases separating them. Germline CDR1 LNHDA, CDR2 SQIVND (reference sequence). The CDR3 coding sequence is TGTGCCAGTAGTATAGAAGGGGTTGTGGAAGCTTTCTTT. The encoded protein is CASSIEGVVEAFF.

This chain connects TRBV7-9 to TRBJ1-2, with D uncertain. Germline V CDR1 and CDR2: SEHNR, FQNEAQ (reference sequence). Deletions cut 1 base from V and 1 base from J, with 10 bases between. This CDR3 region has 15 residues. This chain's CDR3 is CASSLGQEVNYGYTF. CDR3 nucleotide sequence: TGTGCCAGCAGCTTAGGGCAGGAGGTTAACTATGGCTACACCTTC. The full variable domain, with the rest looked up from reference TRBV7-9 and TRBJ1-2, is DTGVSQNPRHKITKRGQNVTFRCDPISEHNRLYWYRQTLGQGPEFLTYFQNEAQLEKSRLLSDRFSAERPKGSFSTLEIQRTEQGDSAMYLCASSLGQEVNYGYTFGSGTRLTVV.

The V gene is TRBV19, the J gene TRBJ1-2; 10 positions match TRBD1. Trimming removed 5 bases from V and 8 bases from J; junction bases left unmatched: 11. The CDR3 runs 15 residues. Germline-derived CDR1 and CDR2 are LNHDA and SQIVND (reference sequence). CDR3 DNA sequence: TGTGCCAGTAGTGCCTACTCCGGGACAGGGGTAGGCTACACCTTC. Translating it yields CASSAYSGTGVGYTF.

This clone was seen only a few times. The rearrangement uses TRBV7-9 and TRBJ2-7, with TRBD1 identical over 8 bases. With V trimmed by 5 bases and J by 1 base, 4 bases remained unmatched. The CDR3 has 14 residues. Germline assignment: CDR1 SEHNR and CDR2 FQNEAQ (reference sequence). The CDR3 loop is CASSPRQGSYEQYF. CDR3 coding DNA: TGTGCCAGCAGCCCACGACAGGGGTCCTACGAGCAGTACTTC.

CDR3 sequence (DNA): TGTGCCAGCAGCGATTCGGGGGGACCGGATACGCAGTATTTT. Its protein product is CASSDSGGPDTQYF. J is TRBJ2-3 and V is TRBV9; 7 bases are a match to TRBD2. Germline loops: CDR1 SGDLS, CDR2 YYNGEE. V trimming: 3 bases; J trimming: 6 bases; junction bases outside the gene matches: 7. CDR3 length: 14 residues. The full variable domain, in which reference TRBV9 and TRBJ2-3 provide the parts outside the CDR3, is DSGVTQTPKHLITATGQRVTLRCSPRSGDLSVYWYQQSLDQGLQFLIQYYNGEERAKGNILERFSAQQFPDLHSELNLSSLELGDSALYFCASSDSGGPDTQYFGPGTRLTVL.

V and J are TRBV5-4 and TRBJ1-1; TRBD1 matches at 9 bases. The CDR3 length is 14 residues. The germline V gene encodes CDR1 SGHNT and CDR2 YYREEE (reference sequence). The V gene end was trimmed by 4 bases and the J gene end by 7 bases; junction bases not matched to a gene: 8. CDR3 amino acids: CASSEGQGRGEAFF. The CDR3 region has the DNA TGTGCCAGCAGCGAAGGACAGGGGAGAGGTGAAGCTTTCTTT.

V and J are TRBV2 and TRBJ2-2, with a possible D match to TRBD2 (6 bases). Trimming removed 4 bases from V and 1 base from J, with 10 bases in between. Germline V gene data show CDR1 as SNHLY and CDR2 as FYNNEI. The CDR3 length is 15 residues. DNA of the CDR3: TGTGCCAGCAGTGTGTGGGGAGGGAACACCGGGGAGCTGTTTTTT. Amino acid sequence: CASSVWGGNTGELFF.

This chain uses TRBV6-6 with TRBJ2-3; 9 nucleotides agree with TRBD2. After removal of 4 bases from V and 6 bases from J, the junction contained 8 bases not matched to a gene. Germline V gene lookup returns CDR1 MNHNY and CDR2 SVGAGI (reference sequence). This CDR3 spans 15 amino acids. The CDR3 spells CASSSSRGGTDTQYF. In DNA, the CDR3 is TGTGCCAGCAGTTCCTCGCGGGGGGGAACGGATACGCAGTATTTT.

Of note for this clone: Other nucleotide sequences in the sample specify the same CDR3. The CDR3 DNA sequence: TGTGCCAGCACCGGGACAGTAAACTATGGCTACACCTTC. It codes for CASTGTVNYGYTF. This chain uses TRBV6-5 with TRBJ1-2, with 7 bases aligning to TRBD1. V dropped 7 bases and J dropped 2; count of bases not matched to a gene: 4. The CDR3 is 13 residues long. Germline values: CDR1 MNHEY, CDR2 SVGAGI.

This clone has just a few counts. The chain links TRBV10-3 to TRBJ2-7; 8 bases agree with TRBD1. The CDR3 covers 15 residues. The junction had 8 bases not matched to a gene; V was cut back by 6 bases and J by 1 base. The germline gives CDR1 ENHRY, CDR2 SYGVKD. The CDR3 is CAIRQGDKRSYEQYF. The CDR3 nucleotides are TGTGCCATCAGACAGGGGGACAAAAGGTCCTACGAGCAGTACTTC.

This chain uses TRBV6-5 with TRBJ1-1; 11 bases agree with TRBD1. Germline CDR1 reads MNHEY; CDR2 reads SVGAGI. The CDR3 has 15 residues. The J segment lost 7 bases and the V segment lost 2 bases, leaving 6 bases of the junction unmatched. CDR3 sequence (DNA): TGTGCCAGCAGTTACGCCGGGGACAGGGGGAATGAAGCTTTCTTT. It encodes CASSYAGDRGNEAFF.

The chain is built from TRBV11-2 and TRBJ2-3; TRBD2 matches at 9 bases. The CDR3 totals 16 residues. The germline gives CDR1 SGHAT, CDR2 FQNNGV. The V and J ends lost 5 bases and 6 bases, in that order; junction bases with no gene match: 12. This CDR3 is CASSPIAGVVSDTQYF. CDR3 sequence (DNA): TGTGCCAGCAGCCCCATAGCGGGGGTAGTTTCTGATACGCAGTATTTT.

The chain joins TRBV5-1 to TRBJ1-2, with 11 bases aligning to TRBD1. The CDR3 totals 15 residues. With 6 bases clipped from V and 5 bases from J, the junction kept 9 bases outside the gene matches. Germline assignment: CDR1 SGHRS and CDR2 YFSETQ. The CDR3 DNA is TGCGCCAGCAAAGACCGGGACAGGGGGGAGTATGGCTACACCTTC. Protein: CASKDRDRGEYGYTF.

The rearrangement joins TRBV2 to TRBJ2-4, with TRBD1 matching 7 bases. CDR1 and CDR2 (germline): SNHLY, FYNNEI. With V trimmed by 4 bases and J by 0 bases, 15 bases remained unmatched. There are 19 residues in the CDR3. The DNA of the CDR3 is TGTGCCAGCAGTGCCAGACCTACTGGGACAGTGAGAGCCAAAAACATTCAGTACTTC. It specifies CASSARPTGTVRAKNIQYF.

This chain links TRBV5-1 with TRBJ2-2; 12 positions agree with TRBD2. The CDR3 loop spans 16 amino acids. V lost 3 bases, J lost 1 base, and 1 base stayed unmatched. Germline-derived CDR1 and CDR2 are SGHRS and YFSETQ. This chain's CDR3 is CASSWTSGVNTGELFF. The CDR3 coding sequence is TGCGCCAGCAGCTGGACTAGCGGGGTGAACACCGGGGAGCTGTTTTTT.

This chain's CDR3 is CASRETGLSTEAFF. Here the CDR3 DNA reads TGTGCCAGCAGAGAAACAGGGTTGAGCACTGAAGCTTTCTTT. The chain is built from TRBV7-2 and TRBJ1-1; a possible D gene is TRBD1 (6 bases). Germline V gene lookup returns CDR1 SGHTA and CDR2 FQGNSA. Deletions cut 6 bases from V and 4 bases from J, with 15 bases between. This CDR3 has 14 amino acids.

Remarks on this clone: The same CDR3 is also encoded by other DNA sequences in this sample. The rearrangement links TRBV11-2 to TRBJ2-1; 7 bases line up with TRBD2. This CDR3 is built from 15 residues. The germline CDR1 and CDR2 sequences are SGHAT and FQNNGV. With V trimmed by 1 base and J by 0 bases, 0 bases remained unmatched. The CDR3 region is CASSLAGGSYNEQFF. In DNA form, the CDR3 reads TGTGCCAGCAGCTTAGCGGGGGGCTCCTACAATGAGCAGTTCTTC.

V is TRBV6-5 and J is TRBJ2-7; 7 positions agree with TRBD1. The CDR3 extends over 13 amino acids. Germline V gene sequence: CDR1 MNHEY, CDR2 SVGAGI. J lost 2 bases, V lost 6 bases, and 4 bases had no gene match. CDR3 loop: CASSPQGPYEQYF. In nucleotides, the CDR3 is TGTGCCAGCAGCCCACAGGGGCCCTACGAGCAGTACTTC.

The chain is built from TRBV5-4 and TRBJ2-1; 16 nucleotides align to TRBD2. Germline CDR1 is SGHNT and CDR2 is YYREEE (reference sequence). The CDR3 is 19 residues long. The J segment lost 4 bases and the V segment lost 4 bases, leaving 11 bases of the junction unmatched. CDR3 DNA sequence: TGTGCCAGCAGCCCCGGGGGACTAGCGGGGGGGCGAGGGTACAATGAGCAGTTCTTC. It translates to CASSPGGLAGGRGYNEQFF.